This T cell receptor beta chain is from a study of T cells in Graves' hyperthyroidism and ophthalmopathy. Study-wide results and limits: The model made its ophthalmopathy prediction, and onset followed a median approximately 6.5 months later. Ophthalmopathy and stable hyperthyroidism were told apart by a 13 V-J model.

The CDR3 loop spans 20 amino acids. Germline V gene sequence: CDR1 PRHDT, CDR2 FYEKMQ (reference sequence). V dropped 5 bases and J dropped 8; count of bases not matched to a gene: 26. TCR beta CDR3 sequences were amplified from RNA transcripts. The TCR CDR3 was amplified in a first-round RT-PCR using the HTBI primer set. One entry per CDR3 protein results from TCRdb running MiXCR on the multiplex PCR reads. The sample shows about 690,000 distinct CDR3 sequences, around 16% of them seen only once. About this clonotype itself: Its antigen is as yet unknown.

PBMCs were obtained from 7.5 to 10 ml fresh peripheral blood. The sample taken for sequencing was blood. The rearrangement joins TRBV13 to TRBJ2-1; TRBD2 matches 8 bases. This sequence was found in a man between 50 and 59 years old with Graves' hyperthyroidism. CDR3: CASSDTAEGPREAVIDEQFF. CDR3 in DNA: TGTGCCAGCAGCGATACGGCTGAGGGTCCGCGGGAGGCCGTGATCGATGAGCAGTTCTTC.